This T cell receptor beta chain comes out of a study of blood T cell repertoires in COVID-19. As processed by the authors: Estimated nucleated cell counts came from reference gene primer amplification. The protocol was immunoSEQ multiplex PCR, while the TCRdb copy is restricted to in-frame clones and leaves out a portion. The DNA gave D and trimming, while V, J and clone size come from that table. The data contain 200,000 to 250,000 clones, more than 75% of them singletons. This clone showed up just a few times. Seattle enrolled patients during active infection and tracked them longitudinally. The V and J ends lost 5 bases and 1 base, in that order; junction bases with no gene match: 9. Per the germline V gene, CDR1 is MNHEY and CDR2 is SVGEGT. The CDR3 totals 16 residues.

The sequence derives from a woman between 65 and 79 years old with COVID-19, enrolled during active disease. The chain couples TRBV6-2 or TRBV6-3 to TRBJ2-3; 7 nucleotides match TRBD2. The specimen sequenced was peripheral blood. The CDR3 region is CASSLREPTRTDTQYF. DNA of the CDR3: TGTGCCAGCAGTCTGCGGGAGCCTACTCGCACAGATACGCAGTATTTT.